These T cell receptor beta chains were read from a single sample in a study of metastatic and nonmetastatic thyroid tumors. With MiXCR, TCRdb reprocessed the PCR reads. Found here are 25,000 to 30,000 clones, around a quarter of them singletons; the top ten hold about 2.5%. The specimen was blood. These receptors were obtained from a female donor with papillary thyroid cancer or a benign thyroid nodule (not recorded which). Some clones in this sample may be carry-over from other donors' samples. Each CDR3 is given with its conserved first and last residue. D genes are given only for firm matches. A row's size may be missing; if present it is once, few, many or a size class.

J gene: TRBJ2-1
V gene: TRBV5-1
clone size: many
D gene: TRBD1
CDR3 length: 15
CDR3 DNA: TGCGCCAGCAGCTTGGGGGGACAGGGTCTCAATGAGCAGTTCTTC
CDR3 protein: CASSLGGQGLNEQFF

J gene: TRBJ2-7
V gene: TRBV9
clone size: once
D gene: NA
CDR3 length: 14
CDR3 DNA: TGTGCCAGCAACCCCCCCCGGCGTCGCTACGAGCAGTACTTC
CDR3 protein: CASNPPRRRYEQYF

J gene: TRBJ2-2
V gene: TRBV14
clone size: many
D gene: TRBD1
CDR3 length: 17
CDR3 DNA: TGTGCCAGCAGCCAAGCACCGCCGACAGGGGGTCACGGGGAGCTGTTTTTT
CDR3 protein: CASSQAPPTGGHGELFF

J gene: TRBJ2-3
V gene: TRBV12-3/TRBV12-4
clone size: NA
D gene: NA
CDR3 length: 15
CDR3 DNA: TGTGCCAGCAGCCTCTCACTCGCTAGGGCAGATACGCAGTATTTT
CDR3 protein: CASSLSLARADTQYF

J gene: TRBJ2-5
V gene: TRBV5-4
clone size: many
D gene: TRBD1
CDR3 length: 14
CDR3 DNA: TGTGCCAGCAGAACCGGGACAGCACAAGAGACCCAGTACTTC
CDR3 protein: CASRTGTAQETQYF

J gene: TRBJ2-1
V gene: TRBV6-2/TRBV6-3
clone size: few
D gene: NA
CDR3 length: 11
CDR3 DNA: TGTGCTAGCATGGGATACAATGAGCAGTTCTTC
CDR3 protein: CASMGYNEQFF

J gene: TRBJ2-7
V gene: TRBV5-1
clone size: NA
D gene: TRBD1
CDR3 length: 13
CDR3 DNA: TGCGCCAGTAGACAGGGTGGAAATTCAGCCCTCCACTTC
CDR3 protein: CASRQGGNSALHF

J gene: TRBJ2-7
V gene: TRBV10-3
clone size: NA
D gene: NA
CDR3 length: 16
CDR3 DNA: TGTGCCATCAATGGAGGAAGGGTACGAAGCTCCTACGATCAGTACTTC
CDR3 protein: CAINGGRVRSSYDQYF

J gene: TRBJ2-4
V gene: TRBV20-1
clone size: many
D gene: TRBD2
CDR3 length: 15
CDR3 DNA: TGCAGTGCTAGTAACCTAGCGGGAGCCAAAAACATTCAGTACTTC
CDR3 protein: CSASNLAGAKNIQYF

J gene: TRBJ2-3
V gene: TRBV7-6
clone size: NA
D gene: NA
CDR3 length: 19
CDR3 DNA: TGTGCAAGCAGCGAACACACTAGCAGGGGGATGTTGGGCACAGATACGCAGTATTTT
CDR3 protein: CASSEHTSRGMLGTDTQYF

J gene: TRBJ1-2
V gene: TRBV19
clone size: many
D gene: NA
CDR3 length: 13
CDR3 DNA: TGTGCCAGTAGGTCTGGGGGATACTATGGCTACACCTTC
CDR3 protein: CASRSGGYYGYTF

J gene: TRBJ1-2
V gene: TRBV6-1
clone size: many
D gene: NA
CDR3 length: 13
CDR3 DNA: TGTGCCAGCAGTGAAGTCTATGCGAATGGCTACACCTTC
CDR3 protein: CASSEVYANGYTF

J gene: TRBJ1-1
V gene: TRBV20-1
clone size: many
D gene: NA
CDR3 length: 14
CDR3 DNA: TGCAGTGCTCGAGCTGAGGAGAGTGACACTGAAGCTTTCTTT
CDR3 protein: CSARAEESDTEAFF

J gene: TRBJ2-1
V gene: TRBV6-5
clone size: medium-sized
D gene: NA
CDR3 length: 17
CDR3 DNA: TGTGCCAGCAGTTACTCATTTGGGATTGGGGATTGGGATGAGCAGTTCTTC
CDR3 protein: CASSYSFGIGDWDEQFF

J gene: TRBJ1-2
V gene: TRBV9
clone size: NA
D gene: TRBD1
CDR3 length: 15
CDR3 DNA: TGTGCCAGCAGCGTAGATGGTACAGGGGAGTATTGCTACACCTTC
CDR3 protein: CASSVDGTGEYCYTF

J gene: TRBJ2-2
V gene: TRBV24-1
clone size: NA
D gene: NA
CDR3 length: 12
CDR3 DNA: TGTCCCGCCAGTGATTTGGCCGGGGAGCTGTTTTTT
CDR3 protein: CPASDLAGELFF

J gene: TRBJ1-2
V gene: TRBV29-1
clone size: many
D gene: NA
CDR3 length: 14
CDR3 DNA: TGCAGCGTTGATTTGGGGAGCCGTGGCTATGGCTACACCTTC
CDR3 protein: CSVDLGSRGYGYTF

J gene: TRBJ2-1
V gene: TRBV12-3/TRBV12-4
clone size: many
D gene: TRBD1
CDR3 length: 16
CDR3 DNA: TGTGCCAGCAGTTTTAGCTGGGACAGGGGGCGGAGGGAGCAGTTCTTC
CDR3 protein: CASSFSWDRGRREQFF

J gene: TRBJ2-2
V gene: TRBV4-2
clone size: many
D gene: TRBD1
CDR3 length: 18
CDR3 DNA: TGTGCCAGCAGCCAAGATTTGGGAGGGACAGGGGGGGCCGGGGAGCTGTTTTTT
CDR3 protein: CASSQDLGGTGGAGELFF

J gene: TRBJ1-1
V gene: TRBV15
clone size: NA
D gene: TRBD1
CDR3 length: 17
CDR3 DNA: TGTCCCACCAGCAGAGATACGGCAGGGGGGATCAACACTGAAGCTTTCTTT
CDR3 protein: CPTSRDTAGGINTEAFF

J gene: TRBJ1-1
V gene: TRBV28
clone size: many
D gene: TRBD1
CDR3 length: 13
CDR3 DNA: TGTGCCAGCAGTTTAACAGGGGGCACTGAAGCTTTCTTT
CDR3 protein: CASSLTGGTEAFF

J gene: TRBJ2-7
V gene: TRBV6-1
clone size: NA
D gene: NA
CDR3 length: 17
CDR3 DNA: TGTGCCAGCAACCGATACAACAGGTTATCGAAAACCTACGATCAGTACTTC
CDR3 protein: CASNRYNRLSKTYDQYF

J gene: TRBJ2-3
V gene: TRBV5-1
clone size: NA
D gene: NA
CDR3 length: 15
CDR3 DNA: TGCGCCAGCAGCTTGGACGGGGGGCAAACAGATACGCAGTATTTT
CDR3 protein: CASSLDGGQTDTQYF

J gene: TRBJ2-3
V gene: TRBV12-3/TRBV12-4
clone size: many
D gene: NA
CDR3 length: 14
CDR3 DNA: TGTGCCAGCAGTCCCAGGACGGAGGCAGATACGCAGTATTTT
CDR3 protein: CASSPRTEADTQYF

J gene: TRBJ2-3
V gene: TRBV3-1
clone size: many
D gene: NA
CDR3 length: 15
CDR3 DNA: TGTGCCAGCAGCCTCCGGGGCGGTAGCACAGATACGCAGTATTTT
CDR3 protein: CASSLRGGSTDTQYF

J gene: TRBJ2-7
V gene: TRBV27
clone size: many
D gene: TRBD1
CDR3 length: 13
CDR3 DNA: TGTGCCAGCAGTAAAGGGGGCCCCTACGAGCAGTACTTC
CDR3 protein: CASSKGGPYEQYF

J gene: TRBJ2-3
V gene: TRBV20-1
clone size: NA
D gene: TRBD2
CDR3 length: 15
CDR3 DNA: TGCAGTGCTAGACAAGGGACTAGCGGATCCAATACGCAGTATTTT
CDR3 protein: CSARQGTSGSNTQYF

J gene: TRBJ2-1
V gene: TRBV9
clone size: many
D gene: NA
CDR3 length: 13
CDR3 DNA: TGTGCCAGCAGCGTGCTAGATTACAATGAGCAGTTCTTC
CDR3 protein: CASSVLDYNEQFF

J gene: TRBJ1-2
V gene: TRBV2
clone size: many
D gene: TRBD1
CDR3 length: 13
CDR3 DNA: TGTGCCAGACGGGACAGGGGAGACTATGGCTACACCTTC
CDR3 protein: CARRDRGDYGYTF

J gene: TRBJ1-1
V gene: TRBV13
clone size: NA
D gene: NA
CDR3 length: 12
CDR3 DNA: TGTGCCAGCAGCCTATTAAAGACTGAAGCTTTCTTT
CDR3 protein: CASSLLKTEAFF

J gene: TRBJ2-2
V gene: TRBV7-6
clone size: many
D gene: TRBD1
CDR3 length: 15
CDR3 DNA: TGTGCCAGCAGCTTAGGACAGGGGCTCACCGGGGAGCTGTTTTTT
CDR3 protein: CASSLGQGLTGELFF

J gene: TRBJ2-3
V gene: TRBV6-1
clone size: few
D gene: NA
CDR3 length: 12
CDR3 DNA: TGTGCCAGCAGGACGGAGCTGTATACGCAGTATTTT
CDR3 protein: CASRTELYTQYF

J gene: TRBJ1-4
V gene: TRBV6-5
clone size: many
D gene: NA
CDR3 length: 15
CDR3 DNA: TGTGCCAGCAGTTACCTGCAGGGTCGATTAGAAAAACTGTTTTTT
CDR3 protein: CASSYLQGRLEKLFF

J gene: TRBJ2-7
V gene: TRBV27
clone size: medium-sized
D gene: NA
CDR3 length: 13
CDR3 DNA: TGTGCCAGCAGCGTTGACACCCCCTACGAGCAGTACTTC
CDR3 protein: CASSVDTPYEQYF

J gene: TRBJ2-7
V gene: TRBV12-3/TRBV12-4
clone size: medium-sized
D gene: TRBD1
CDR3 length: 15
CDR3 DNA: TGTGCCAGCACCTGGGGGACAGGGGCATCCTACGAGCAGTACTTC
CDR3 protein: CASTWGTGASYEQYF

J gene: TRBJ1-3
V gene: TRBV12-3/TRBV12-4
clone size: many
D gene: NA
CDR3 length: 16
CDR3 DNA: TGTGCCAGCAGTTGGGATCTACAGGGCCGAGGGACCACCATATATTTT
CDR3 protein: CASSWDLQGRGTTIYF

J gene: TRBJ2-7
V gene: TRBV28
clone size: medium-sized
D gene: NA
CDR3 length: 12
CDR3 DNA: TGTGCCAGCAGTTTATTCGGAATGGAGCAGTACTTC
CDR3 protein: CASSLFGMEQYF

J gene: TRBJ2-7
V gene: TRBV7-6
clone size: many
D gene: TRBD1
CDR3 length: 15
CDR3 DNA: TGTGCCAGCAGCCCAGAACTGGGACAGACCTACGAGCAGTACTTC
CDR3 protein: CASSPELGQTYEQYF

J gene: TRBJ2-2
V gene: TRBV10-3
clone size: NA
D gene: NA
CDR3 length: 16
CDR3 DNA: TGTGCCATCAGCCCTCTTAGCGGATCGAACACCGGGGAGCTGTTTTTT
CDR3 protein: CAISPLSGSNTGELFF

J gene: TRBJ1-1
V gene: TRBV5-1
clone size: NA
D gene: NA
CDR3 length: 15
CDR3 DNA: TGCGCCAGCAGCTCGGTACAGGGCCTGAACACTGAAGCTTTCTTT
CDR3 protein: CASSSVQGLNTEAFF

J gene: TRBJ2-5
V gene: TRBV5-5
clone size: many
D gene: NA
CDR3 length: 12
CDR3 DNA: TGTGCCAGCAGCTTGAAACAAGAGACCCAGTACTTC
CDR3 protein: CASSLKQETQYF

J gene: TRBJ1-5
V gene: TRBV6-2/TRBV6-3
clone size: many
D gene: NA
CDR3 length: 15
CDR3 DNA: TGTGCCAGCAGTAGGGGGAGAAATAGCAATCAGCCCCAGCATTTT
CDR3 protein: CASSRGRNSNQPQHF

J gene: TRBJ1-1
V gene: TRBV5-1
clone size: many
D gene: NA
CDR3 length: 13
CDR3 DNA: TGCGCCAGCAGCTTCCAGGGATCCACTGAAGCTTTCTTT
CDR3 protein: CASSFQGSTEAFF

J gene: TRBJ2-1
V gene: TRBV28
clone size: medium-sized
D gene: TRBD2
CDR3 length: 18
CDR3 DNA: TGTGCCAGCAGTTTAAGGACGGGACTAGCGGGTCTTTACAATGAGCAGTTCTTC
CDR3 protein: CASSLRTGLAGLYNEQFF

J gene: TRBJ1-2
V gene: TRBV28
clone size: many
D gene: NA
CDR3 length: 10
CDR3 DNA: TGTGCCAGCTCGGGCTATGGCTACACCTTC
CDR3 protein: CASSGYGYTF